This T cell receptor (beta chain) was profiled in a study of blood T cell repertoires in COVID-19. The CDR3 consists of 15 residues. CDR1 is MNHEY and CDR2 is SMNVEV in the germline V gene (reference sequence). V lost 0 bases and J 0 bases, leaving 5 bases between the germline ends. Only in-frame clones appear in the TCRdb table, and some are missing; sequencing was by immunoSEQ multiplex PCR. Here the sample spans about 100,000 clones, roughly 88% being singletons. The TCR originated in a human donor in a cohort sampled during active COVID-19. This chain joins TRBV27 and TRBJ2-2; D is possibly TRBD1 (5 bases). The sample consisted of peripheral blood. In DNA, the CDR3 is TGTGCCAGCAGTTTATCAGGGGCGAACACCGGGGAGCTGTTTTTT. Its translation: CASSLSGANTGELFF.